The 24 T cell receptor beta chains listed next were all sequenced from one sample in a study of blood T cell repertoires in COVID-19. TCRdb's table, derived via immunoSEQ multiplex PCR, lists solely in-frame clones and lacks some. The sample carries more than 200,000 clones, about nine tenths recorded once. Sequencing was performed on PBMCs or T cells enriched from blood (not recorded which). These receptors originate from a woman aged 25 to 39 with acute COVID-19.

This clone came up a few times. The chain carries TRBV4-2 and TRBJ2-7; weak D call: TRBD2 (6 bases). Germline CDR1 reads LGHNA; CDR2 reads YNFKEQ. V was cut by 1 base and J by 4 bases, with 8 bases left in between. The CDR3 length is 13 residues. The CDR3 coding sequence is TGTGCCAGCAGCCAAGGGGAGGAATACGAGCAGTACTTC. Translated, it gives CASSQGEEYEQYF.

This chain uses TRBV4-3 with TRBJ2-3; no reliable D call. The length of the CDR3 is 17 residues. The germline V gene encodes CDR1 LGHNA and CDR2 YSLEER. V lost 4 bases and J lost 0, with 17 bases in between. The CDR3 nucleotides are TGCGCCAGCAGCCTCTATTTCGAGGCGTCTAGCACAGATACGCAGTATTTT. It yields the protein CASSLYFEASSTDTQYF.

The rearrangement links TRBV14 to TRBJ1-6; perhaps TRBD1 as D (5 bases). The CDR3 has 16 residues. V was shortened by 2 bases and J by 10 bases, with 18 bases between the two germline ends. The germline V gene encodes CDR1 SGHDN and CDR2 FVKESK. CDR3 DNA: TGTGCCAGCAGCCAAAATCGGGGGGATATTGGATCACCCCTCCACTTT. Translated, it gives CASSQNRGDIGSPLHF.

This clone was seen a handful of times. This chain connects TRBV27 to TRBJ2-7; 7 bases fit TRBD2. Per the germline V gene, CDR1 is MNHEY and CDR2 is SMNVEV (reference sequence). V was clipped by 3 bases and J by 4 bases; unmatched bases: 3. CDR3 length equals 13 residues. For the CDR3, the DNA is TGTGCCAGCAGTTTCGCTAGCGGTTACGAGCAGTACTTC. This sequence encodes CASSFASGYEQYF.

The chain combines TRBV10-3 with TRBJ1-6, with 10 bases matching TRBD1. The CDR3 extends over 14 amino acids. The germline V gene has CDR1 ENHRY and CDR2 SYGVKD. V lost 6 bases to trimming and J lost 9 bases; unmatched junction nucleotides: 5. The CDR3 coding sequence is TGTGCCATCAGCCGACAGGGGGCGCTTTCACCCCTCCACTTT. Translated, it gives CAISRQGALSPLHF.

This clone has more than one count but fewer than ten. The chain is built from TRBV19 and TRBJ1-5; 9 positions match TRBD1. Germline trimming cut 1 base from V and 4 bases from J; bases unmatched to any gene: 5. Germline V gene sequence: CDR1 LNHDA, CDR2 SQIVND (reference sequence). The CDR3 loop spans 16 amino acids. The CDR3 sequence: CASSIGGQGTNQPQHF. Here the CDR3 DNA reads TGTGCCAGTAGTATAGGGGGACAGGGAACTAATCAGCCCCAGCATTTT.

The chain recombines TRBV6-5 with TRBJ1-1; maybe TRBD1 (6 bases). Germline loops: CDR1 MNHEY, CDR2 SVGAGI. The length of the CDR3 is 15 residues. Trimming shortened V by 0 bases and J by 4 bases, and 12 bases separated the two germline ends. As DNA, the CDR3 is TGTGCCAGCAGTTACTCCCTTGGGACATCCACTGAAGCTTTCTTT. Protein product: CASSYSLGTSTEAFF.

The DNA of the CDR3 is TGTGCCAGCTCACCTATGACAGGGATACAAGAGACCCAGTACTTC. Protein product: CASSPMTGIQETQYF. The chain couples TRBV18 to TRBJ2-5, with TRBD1 matching 7 bases. Per germline, CDR1 KGHSH and CDR2 LQKENI. Trimming removed 3 bases from V and 2 bases from J; junction bases left unmatched: 6. The CDR3 is 15 residues long.

With respect to this clone: Since no conserved phenylalanine or tryptophan closes the CDR3, a read error is the likely cause. The limits of the CDR3 on the DNA are not certain, so only TCRdb's listed CDR3 is given. The J gene is TRBJ1-1, the V gene TRBV10-1; the D segment call TRBD1 is taken from the table without a DNA check. The CDR3 numbers 10 amino acids, ends counted. Germline V gene data show CDR1 as WNHNN and CDR2 as SYGVQD (reference sequence). The CDR3 region is CASRELQNNP.

This clone was detected once. The rearrangement links TRBV5-4 to TRBJ1-2; weak D call: TRBD1 (5 bases). The V gene lost 0 bases and the J gene lost 1 base, with 10 bases spanning the gap. The length of the CDR3 is 15 residues. From germline, CDR1 is SGHNT and CDR2 YYREEE (reference sequence). CDR3 in amino acids: CASSLAAGNNYGYTF. For the CDR3, the DNA is TGTGCCAGCAGCTTGGCCGCAGGGAATAACTATGGCTACACCTTC.

The chain uses TRBV10-1 and TRBJ2-1, with a tentative D call TRBD2 (5 bases). V was pared by 5 bases and J by 2 bases, with 7 bases between. CDR3 length equals 13 residues. Looked up from germline, CDR1 is WNHNN and CDR2 is SYGVQD (reference sequence). The CDR3 DNA is TGCGCCAGCAGTCCCGGGACCTACAATGAGCAGTTCTTC. It codes for CASSPGTYNEQFF.

The chain combines TRBV27 with TRBJ1-5; D might be TRBD1 (5 bases). Germline values: CDR1 MNHEY, CDR2 SMNVEV (reference sequence). V was cut by 0 bases and J by 0 bases, with 9 bases left in between. The length of the CDR3 is 16 residues. Here the CDR3 DNA reads TGTGCCAGCAGTTTATCGGGGCAAAATAGCAATCAGCCCCAGCATTTT. It translates to CASSLSGQNSNQPQHF.

This rearrangement joins TRBV7-9 to TRBJ1-5; possible D gene TRBD1, 6 bases. V was clipped by 5 bases and J by 5 bases, with 10 bases between them. The CDR3 has 13 residues. The germline gives CDR1 SEHNR, CDR2 FQNEAQ (reference sequence). This chain's CDR3 is CASSQQGDQPQHF. The CDR3 nucleotides read TGTGCCAGCAGCCAACAGGGAGATCAGCCCCAGCATTTT. Drawing the rest from reference TRBV7-9 and TRBJ1-5, the complete variable domain is DTGVSQNPRHKITKRGQNVTFRCDPISEHNRLYWYRQTLGQGPEFLTYFQNEAQLEKSRLLSDRFSAERPKGSFSTLEIQRTEQGDSAMYLCASSQQGDQPQHFGDGTRLSIL.

This clone appeared a single time. V gene TRBV7-8 combines with J gene TRBJ2-2; 13 bases map to TRBD2. Germline assignment: CDR1 SGHVS and CDR2 FQNEAQ. V gave up 1 base and J gave up 4 bases; unmatched junction bases: 0. CDR3 size: 16 residues. In DNA form, the CDR3 reads TGTGCCAGCAGCTTAGGACTAGCGGGGGGCACCGGGGAGCTGTTTTTT. Translating gives CASSLGLAGGTGELFF.

The CDR3 protein is CASSDRVASGANVLTF. The CDR3 DNA reads TGTGCCAGCAGCGACAGGGTGGCTTCTGGGGCCAACGTCCTGACTTTC. The chain carries TRBV7-2 and TRBJ2-6; 7 nucleotides line up with TRBD1. V shed 5 bases and J 1 base; nucleotides not matched to a gene: 5. Germline V lookup: CDR1 SGHTA, CDR2 FQGNSA. The CDR3 extends over 16 amino acids.

The V gene is TRBV9, the J gene TRBJ1-1, with 7 bases identical to TRBD1. CDR1 is SGDLS and CDR2 is YYNGEE in the germline V gene. Trimming at V came to 0 bases and at J to 8 bases, leaving 10 bases not matched to a gene. This CDR3 comprises 15 residues. The CDR3 region is CASSVGRDRRREAFF. The CDR3 DNA reads TGTGCCAGCAGCGTAGGTCGGGACAGACGTAGGGAAGCTTTCTTT.

V gene TRBV10-3 combines with J gene TRBJ2-1; TRBD1 matches at 10 bases. The CDR3 covers 15 residues. CDR1 ENHRY and CDR2 SYGVKD come from the germline V gene. V lost 4 bases and J lost 4; bases outside the gene matches: 4. In nucleotides, the CDR3 is TGTGCCATCAGTGTTAGGACAGGGGGGTACAATGAGCAGTTCTTC. Translated: CAISVRTGGYNEQFF.

V usage is TRBV7-2 and J usage is TRBJ1-1, with D uncertain. Trimming shortened V by 1 base and J by 1 base, and 13 bases separated the two germline ends. Per germline, CDR1 SGHTA and CDR2 FQGNSA. The CDR3 has 16 residues. Here the CDR3 reads CASSLGASPPNTEAFF. CDR3 nucleotides: TGTGCCAGCAGCTTAGGGGCCTCCCCGCCGAACACTGAAGCTTTCTTT.

The chain uses TRBV18 and TRBJ2-3; 8 bases are shared with TRBD1. This CDR3 has 15 residues. Per germline, CDR1 KGHSH and CDR2 LQKENI. V was clipped by 3 bases and J by 3 bases; unmatched bases: 5. The CDR3 loop is CASSPGQGRTDTQYF. CDR3 bases: TGTGCCAGCTCACCCGGACAGGGCCGGACAGATACGCAGTATTTT.

The V call is TRBV3-1 (or the pseudogene TRBV3-2), the J call TRBJ1-1; possibly TRBD1 for D (6 bases). The V end lost 1 base, the J end lost 3 bases, and 9 bases lay between the germline ends. Germline lookup yields CDR1 LGHDT and CDR2 YNNKEL (reference sequence). The CDR3 is 14 amino acids. CDR3 bases: TGTGCCAGCAGCCAAGTTGCAGGGGACACTGAAGCTTTCTTT. It is translated as CASSQVAGDTEAFF.

V usage is TRBV6-5 and J usage is TRBJ1-1, with 9 bases that match TRBD1. The CDR3 has 15 amino acids. CDR1 and CDR2 from the germline V gene are MNHEY and SVGAGI. Trimming removed 4 bases from V and 1 base from J; junction bases left unmatched: 4. The CDR3 here is CASSWMTGGNTEAFF. DNA of the CDR3: TGTGCCAGCAGTTGGATGACAGGGGGGAACACTGAAGCTTTCTTT.

The genes are TRBV30 and TRBJ1-5, with TRBD1 matching over 7 bases. The J segment lost 7 bases and the V segment lost 1 base, leaving 7 bases of the junction unmatched. CDR1 is GTSNPN and CDR2 is SVGIG in the germline V gene (reference sequence). CDR3 length: 14 residues. The DNA for the CDR3 is TGTGCCTGGAGTGCCCAGACAGGGTTCCAGCCCCAGCATTTT. Protein product: CAWSAQTGFQPQHF.

V usage is TRBV11-2 and J usage is TRBJ1-3; D possibly corresponds to TRBD1 (5 bases). Germline V gene data show CDR1 as SGHAT and CDR2 as FQNNGV. The CDR3 consists of 15 residues. The ends were cut back, 5 bases at V and 0 bases at J, with 11 bases in the middle. This chain's CDR3 is CASSQGVSSGNTIYF. The DNA of the CDR3 is TGTGCCAGCAGCCAAGGGGTGAGCTCTGGAAACACCATATATTTT.

The chain carries TRBV3-1 (or the pseudogene TRBV3-2) and TRBJ1-2; D is undetermined. Trimming took off 0 bases at V and 8 bases at J, with 7 bases between the two ends. The length of the CDR3 is 12 residues. Germline V gives CDR1 LGHDT, CDR2 YNNKEL (reference sequence). CDR3 DNA: TGTGCCAGCAGCCAAGAGATAAGCGGCTACACCTTC. Amino acids: CASSQEISGYTF.